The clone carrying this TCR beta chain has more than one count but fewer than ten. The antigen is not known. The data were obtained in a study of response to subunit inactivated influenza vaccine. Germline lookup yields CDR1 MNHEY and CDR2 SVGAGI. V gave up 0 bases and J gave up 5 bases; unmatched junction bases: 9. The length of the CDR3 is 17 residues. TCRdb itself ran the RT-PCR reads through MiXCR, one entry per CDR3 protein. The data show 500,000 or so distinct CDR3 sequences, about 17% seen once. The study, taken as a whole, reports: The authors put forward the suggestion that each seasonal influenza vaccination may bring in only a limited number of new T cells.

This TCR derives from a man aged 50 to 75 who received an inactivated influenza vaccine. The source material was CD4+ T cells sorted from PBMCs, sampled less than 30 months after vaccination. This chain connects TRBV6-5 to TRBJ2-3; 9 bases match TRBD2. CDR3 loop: CASSYSSGGRALDTQYF. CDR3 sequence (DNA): TGTGCCAGCAGTTACTCGAGTGGCGGGAGGGCCTTAGATACGCAGTATTTT.